The following is a TCR beta chain sequence with its context. The antigen remains unidentified. The data belong to a study of graft-versus-host responses after intestinal transplantation. About the research overall: Recipients got multivisceral, liver-intestinal, or isolated intestinal transplants. Study observations and caveats: Recipient marrow contained GvH clones, some of which appeared first in ileum or blood.

The method was immunoSEQ multiplex PCR; TCRdb's version includes in-frame clones alone and lacks a portion of them. There are about 50,000 clones in the sample; approximately 91% occur only once, and more than 2% lies in the top ten. In germline, CDR1 is MDHEN, CDR2 SYDVKM. V shed 4 bases and J 7 bases; nucleotides not matched to a gene: 6. The CDR3 contains 15 residues. The source is a human donor who was the organ donor for an intestinal transplant. Sequences were derived from unstimulated CD4+ T cells sorted from spleen or lymph node cells, sampled before transplant. The chain is built from TRBV28 and TRBJ2-1, with TRBD2 matching over 11 bases. CDR3 region: CASSWDSGRVNEQFF. The CDR3 DNA reads as TGTGCCAGCAGTTGGGATAGCGGGAGGGTTAATGAGCAGTTCTTC.